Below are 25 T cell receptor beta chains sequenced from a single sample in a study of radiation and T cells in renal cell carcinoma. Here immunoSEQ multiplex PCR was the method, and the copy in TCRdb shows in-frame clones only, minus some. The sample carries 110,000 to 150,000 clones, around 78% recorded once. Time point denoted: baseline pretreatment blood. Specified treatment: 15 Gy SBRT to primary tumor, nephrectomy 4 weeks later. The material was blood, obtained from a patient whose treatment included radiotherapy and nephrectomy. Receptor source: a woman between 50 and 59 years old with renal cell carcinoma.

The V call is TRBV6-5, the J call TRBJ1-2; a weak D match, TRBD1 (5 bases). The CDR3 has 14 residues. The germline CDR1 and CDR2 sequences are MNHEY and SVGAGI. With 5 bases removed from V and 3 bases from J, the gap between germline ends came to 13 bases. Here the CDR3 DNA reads TGTGCCAGCAGTGAGCTACAGGTTGACTATGGCTACACCTTC. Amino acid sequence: CASSELQVDYGYTF.

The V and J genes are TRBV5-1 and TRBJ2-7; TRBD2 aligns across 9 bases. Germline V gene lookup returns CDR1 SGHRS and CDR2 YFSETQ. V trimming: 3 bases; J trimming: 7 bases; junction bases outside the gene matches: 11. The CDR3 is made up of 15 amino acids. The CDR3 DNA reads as TGCGCCAGCAGCTCCGTAGTAGCGGGAGCCGAAGAGCAGTACTTC. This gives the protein CASSSVVAGAEEQYF.

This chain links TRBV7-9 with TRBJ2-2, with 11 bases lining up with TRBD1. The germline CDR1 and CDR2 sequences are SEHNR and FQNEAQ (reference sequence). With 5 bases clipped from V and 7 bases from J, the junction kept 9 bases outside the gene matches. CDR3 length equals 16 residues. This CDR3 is CASSTRTGGFIGELFF. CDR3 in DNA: TGTGCCAGCAGCACCCGGACAGGGGGCTTTATCGGGGAGCTGTTTTTT.

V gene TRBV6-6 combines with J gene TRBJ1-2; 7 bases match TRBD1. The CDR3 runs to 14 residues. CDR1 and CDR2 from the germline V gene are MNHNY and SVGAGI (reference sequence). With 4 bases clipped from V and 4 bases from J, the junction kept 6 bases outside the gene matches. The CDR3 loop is CASSSDRRLYGYTF. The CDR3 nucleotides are TGTGCCAGCAGTTCGGACAGGAGACTCTATGGCTACACCTTC.

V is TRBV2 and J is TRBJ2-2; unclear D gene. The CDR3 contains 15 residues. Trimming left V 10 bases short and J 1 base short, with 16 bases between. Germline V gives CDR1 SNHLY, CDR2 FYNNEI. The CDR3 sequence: CATDPFRRNTGELFF. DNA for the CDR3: TGTGCCACCGATCCTTTCAGACGGAACACCGGGGAGCTGTTTTTT. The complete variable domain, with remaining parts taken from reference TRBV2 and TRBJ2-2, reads EPEVTQTPSHQVTQMGQEVILRCVPISNHLYFYWYRQILGQKVEFLVSFYNNEISEKSEIFDDQFSVERPDGSNFTLKIRSTKLEDSAMYFCATDPFRRNTGELFFGEGSRLTVL.

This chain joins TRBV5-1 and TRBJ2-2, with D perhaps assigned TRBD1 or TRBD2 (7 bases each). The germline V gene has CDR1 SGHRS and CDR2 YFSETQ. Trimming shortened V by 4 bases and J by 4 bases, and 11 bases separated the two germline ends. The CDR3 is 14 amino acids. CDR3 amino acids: CASSQGGPTGELFF. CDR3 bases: TGCGCCAGCAGCCAGGGGGGGCCCACCGGGGAGCTGTTTTTT.

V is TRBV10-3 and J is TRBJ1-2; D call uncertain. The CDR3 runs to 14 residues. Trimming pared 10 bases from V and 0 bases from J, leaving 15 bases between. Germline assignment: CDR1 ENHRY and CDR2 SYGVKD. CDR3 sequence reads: CATGWASSNYGYTF. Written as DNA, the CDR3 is TGTGCCACGGGTTGGGCGTCTTCTAACTATGGCTACACCTTC.

DNA of the CDR3: TGTGCCAGCAGCTTCGGGACGGACCAAGAGACCCAGTACTTC. Protein product: CASSFGTDQETQYF. The chain joins TRBV5-6 to TRBJ2-5; tentatively, D is TRBD1 or TRBD2 (5 bases each). V lost 2 bases to trimming and J lost 0 bases, with 8 bases between them. This CDR3 contains 14 residues. Germline CDR1 reads SGHDT; CDR2 reads YYEEEE. The full variable domain, rest sourced from reference TRBV5-6 and TRBJ2-5, is DAGVTQSPTHLIKTRGQQVTLRCSPKSGHDTVSWYQQALGQGPQFIFQYYEEEERQRGNFPDRFSGHQFPNYSSELNVNALLLGDSALYLCASSFGTDQETQYFGPGTRLLVL.

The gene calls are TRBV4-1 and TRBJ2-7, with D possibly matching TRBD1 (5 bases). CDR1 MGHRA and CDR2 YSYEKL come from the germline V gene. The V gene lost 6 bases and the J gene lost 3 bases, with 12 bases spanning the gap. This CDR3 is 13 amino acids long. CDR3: CASRNTGDYEQYF. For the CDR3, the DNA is TGCGCCAGCAGAAACACAGGAGACTACGAGCAGTACTTC.

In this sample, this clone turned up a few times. The CDR3 nucleotides read TGTGCCAGCAGCCGAGGACACCAAAACACTGAAGCTTTCTTT. Translated, it gives CASSRGHQNTEAFF. The chain links TRBV9 to TRBJ1-1; perhaps TRBD1 as D (5 bases). Germline V CDR1 and CDR2: SGDLS, YYNGEE. This CDR3 comprises 14 residues. V lost 4 bases and J lost 2, with 12 bases in between.

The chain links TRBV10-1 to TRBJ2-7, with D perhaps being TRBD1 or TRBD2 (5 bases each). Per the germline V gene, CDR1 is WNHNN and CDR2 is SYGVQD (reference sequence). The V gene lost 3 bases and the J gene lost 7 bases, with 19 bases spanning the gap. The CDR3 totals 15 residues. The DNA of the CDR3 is TGCGCCAGCAGTGAATCGTGGGACGAAAAAATTGAGCAGTACTTC. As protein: CASSESWDEKIEQYF.

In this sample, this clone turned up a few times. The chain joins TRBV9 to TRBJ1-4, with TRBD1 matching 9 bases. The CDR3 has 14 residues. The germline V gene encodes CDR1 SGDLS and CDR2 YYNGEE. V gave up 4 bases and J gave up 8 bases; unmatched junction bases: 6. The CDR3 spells CASSIQDRGEKLFF. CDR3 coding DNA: TGTGCCAGCAGCATACAGGACAGGGGAGAAAAACTGTTTTTT.

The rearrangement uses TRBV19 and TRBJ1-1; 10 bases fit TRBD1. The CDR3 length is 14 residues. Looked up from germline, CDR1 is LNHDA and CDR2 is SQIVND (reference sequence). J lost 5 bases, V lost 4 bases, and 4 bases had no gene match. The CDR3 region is CASSKGQGMTEAFF. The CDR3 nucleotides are TGTGCCAGTAGTAAGGGACAGGGGATGACTGAAGCTTTCTTT.

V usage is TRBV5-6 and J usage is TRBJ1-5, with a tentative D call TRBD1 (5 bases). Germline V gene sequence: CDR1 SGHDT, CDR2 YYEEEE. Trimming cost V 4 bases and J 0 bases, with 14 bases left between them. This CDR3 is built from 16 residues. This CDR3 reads CASSLRQTSSNQPQHF. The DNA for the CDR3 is TGTGCCAGCAGCCTACGACAGACTAGTAGCAATCAGCCCCAGCATTTT.

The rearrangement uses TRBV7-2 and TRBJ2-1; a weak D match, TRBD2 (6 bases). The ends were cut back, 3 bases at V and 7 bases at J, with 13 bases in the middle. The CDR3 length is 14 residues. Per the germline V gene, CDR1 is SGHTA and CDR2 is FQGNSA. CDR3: CASSFSGLLNEQFF. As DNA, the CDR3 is TGTGCCAGCAGCTTTAGCGGACTACTTAATGAGCAGTTCTTC. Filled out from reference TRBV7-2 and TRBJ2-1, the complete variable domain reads GAGVSQSPSNKVTEKGKDVELRCDPISGHTALYWYRQSLGQGLEFLIYFQGNSAPDKSGLPSDRFSAERTGGSVSTLTIQRTQQEDSAVYLCASSFSGLLNEQFFGPGTRLTVL.

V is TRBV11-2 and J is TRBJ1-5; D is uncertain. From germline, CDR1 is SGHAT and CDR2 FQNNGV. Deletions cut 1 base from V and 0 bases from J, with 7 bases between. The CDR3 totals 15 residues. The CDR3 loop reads CASSLGGYSNQPQHF. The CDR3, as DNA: TGTGCCAGCAGCTTAGGAGGATATAGCAATCAGCCCCAGCATTTT.

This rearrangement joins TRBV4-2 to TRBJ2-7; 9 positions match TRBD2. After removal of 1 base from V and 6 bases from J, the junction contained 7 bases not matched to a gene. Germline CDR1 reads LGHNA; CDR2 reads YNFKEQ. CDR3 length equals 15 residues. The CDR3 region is CASSQGGAGGREQYF. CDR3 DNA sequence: TGTGCCAGCAGCCAAGGAGGAGCGGGAGGCCGCGAGCAGTACTTC.

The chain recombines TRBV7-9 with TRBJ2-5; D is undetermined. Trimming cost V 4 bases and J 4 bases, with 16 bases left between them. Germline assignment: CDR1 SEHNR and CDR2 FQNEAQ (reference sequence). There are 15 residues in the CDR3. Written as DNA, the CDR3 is TGTGCCAGCAGCTCAGACTCACTTTTTCCAGAGACCCAGTACTTC. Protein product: CASSSDSLFPETQYF.

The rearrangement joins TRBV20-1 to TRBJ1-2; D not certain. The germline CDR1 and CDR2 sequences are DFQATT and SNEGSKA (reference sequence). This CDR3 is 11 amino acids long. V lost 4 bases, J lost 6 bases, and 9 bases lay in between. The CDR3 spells CSAKQSDGYTF. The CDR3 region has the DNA TGCAGTGCTAAACAATCGGATGGCTACACCTTC.

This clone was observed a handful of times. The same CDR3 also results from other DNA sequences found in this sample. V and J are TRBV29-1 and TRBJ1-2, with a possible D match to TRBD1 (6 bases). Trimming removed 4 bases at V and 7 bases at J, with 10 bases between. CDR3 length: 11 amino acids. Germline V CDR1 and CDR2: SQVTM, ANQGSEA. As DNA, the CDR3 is TGCAGCGTTGCAGGGGCTGGTGGCTACACCTTC. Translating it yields CSVAGAGGYTF.

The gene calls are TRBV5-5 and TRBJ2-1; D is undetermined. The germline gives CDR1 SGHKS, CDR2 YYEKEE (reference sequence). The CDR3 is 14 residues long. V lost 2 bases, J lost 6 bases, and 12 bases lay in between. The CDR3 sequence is CASSFTASGNEQFF. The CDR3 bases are TGTGCCAGCAGCTTTACTGCCTCTGGCAATGAGCAGTTCTTC.

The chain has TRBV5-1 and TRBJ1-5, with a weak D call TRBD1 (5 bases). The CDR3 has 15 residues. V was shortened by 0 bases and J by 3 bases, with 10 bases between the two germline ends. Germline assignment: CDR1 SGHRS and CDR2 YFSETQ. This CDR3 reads CASSLETGPNQPQHF. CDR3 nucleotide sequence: TGCGCCAGCAGCTTGGAAACAGGCCCCAATCAGCCCCAGCATTTT.

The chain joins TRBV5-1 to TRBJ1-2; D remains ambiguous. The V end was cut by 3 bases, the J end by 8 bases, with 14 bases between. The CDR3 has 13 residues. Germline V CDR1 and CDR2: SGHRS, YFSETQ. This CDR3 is CASSSDGPLGYTF. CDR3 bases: TGCGCCAGCAGCTCCGACGGGCCCTTAGGCTACACCTTC.

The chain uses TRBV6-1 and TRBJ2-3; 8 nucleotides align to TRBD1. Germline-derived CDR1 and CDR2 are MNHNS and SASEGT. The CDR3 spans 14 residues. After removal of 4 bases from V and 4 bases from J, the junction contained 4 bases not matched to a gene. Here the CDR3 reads CASSARQGSDTQYF. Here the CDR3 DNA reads TGTGCCAGCAGTGCCAGACAGGGGTCAGATACGCAGTATTTT.

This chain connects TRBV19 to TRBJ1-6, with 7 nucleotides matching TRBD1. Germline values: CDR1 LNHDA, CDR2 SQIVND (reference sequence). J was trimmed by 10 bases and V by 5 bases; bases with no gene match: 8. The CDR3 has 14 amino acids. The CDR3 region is CASSPGQRDSPLHF. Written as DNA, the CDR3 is TGTGCCAGTAGTCCGGGACAGAGAGACTCACCCCTCCACTTT.